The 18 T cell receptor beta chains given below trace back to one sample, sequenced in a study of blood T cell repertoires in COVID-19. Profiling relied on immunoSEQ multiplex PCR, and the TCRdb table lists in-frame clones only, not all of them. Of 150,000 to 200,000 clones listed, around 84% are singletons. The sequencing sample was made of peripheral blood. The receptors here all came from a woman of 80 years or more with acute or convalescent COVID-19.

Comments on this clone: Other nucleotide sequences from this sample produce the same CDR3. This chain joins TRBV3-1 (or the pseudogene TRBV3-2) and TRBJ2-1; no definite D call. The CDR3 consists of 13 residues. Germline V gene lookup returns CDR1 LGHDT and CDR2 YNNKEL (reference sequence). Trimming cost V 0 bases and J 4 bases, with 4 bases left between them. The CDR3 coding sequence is TGTGCCAGCAGCCAAGACCGGTACAATGAGCAGTTCTTC. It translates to CASSQDRYNEQFF.

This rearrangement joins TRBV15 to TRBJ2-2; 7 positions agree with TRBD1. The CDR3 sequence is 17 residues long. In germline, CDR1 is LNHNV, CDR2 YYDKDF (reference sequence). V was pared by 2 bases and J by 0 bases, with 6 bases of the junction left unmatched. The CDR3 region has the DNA TGTGCCACCAGCAGATCGACAGGGTCGGCGAACACCGGGGAGCTGTTTTTT. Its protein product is CATSRSTGSANTGELFF.

CDR3 region: CASRQGQAYEQYF. As DNA, the CDR3 is TGTGCCAGCAGACAAGGACAGGCCTACGAGCAGTACTTC. V usage is TRBV13 and J usage is TRBJ2-7; 7 bases match TRBD1. V was clipped by 6 bases and J by 2 bases; unmatched bases: 4. The CDR3 spans 13 residues. Germline CDR1 is PRHDT and CDR2 is FYEKMQ (reference sequence).

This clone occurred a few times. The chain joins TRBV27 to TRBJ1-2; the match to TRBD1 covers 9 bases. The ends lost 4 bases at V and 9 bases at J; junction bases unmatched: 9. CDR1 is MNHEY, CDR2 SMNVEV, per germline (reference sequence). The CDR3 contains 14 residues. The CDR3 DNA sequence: TGTGCCAGCAGTTCCGCCGGGACAGGGAGGAGCTACACCTTC. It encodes CASSSAGTGRSYTF.

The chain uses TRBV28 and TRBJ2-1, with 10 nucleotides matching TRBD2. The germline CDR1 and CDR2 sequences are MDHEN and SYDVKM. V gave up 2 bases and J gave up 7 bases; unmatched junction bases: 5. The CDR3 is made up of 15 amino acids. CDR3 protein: CASSLSGRARNEQFF. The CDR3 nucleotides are TGTGCCAGCAGTTTAAGCGGGAGGGCAAGGAATGAGCAGTTCTTC.

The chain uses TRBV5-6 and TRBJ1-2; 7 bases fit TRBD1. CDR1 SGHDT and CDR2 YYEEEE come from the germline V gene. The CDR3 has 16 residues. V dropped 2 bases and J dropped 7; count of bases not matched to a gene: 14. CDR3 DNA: TGTGCCAGCAGCTTTGGGGACAGCCCGCTGACGGCTGGCTACACCTTC. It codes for CASSFGDSPLTAGYTF.

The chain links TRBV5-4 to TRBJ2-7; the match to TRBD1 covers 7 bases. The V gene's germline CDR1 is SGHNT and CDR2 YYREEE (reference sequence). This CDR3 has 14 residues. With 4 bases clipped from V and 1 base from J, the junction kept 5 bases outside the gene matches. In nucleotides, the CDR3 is TGTGCCAGCAGCCTAAGACAGGGATCCTACGAGCAGTACTTC. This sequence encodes CASSLRQGSYEQYF.

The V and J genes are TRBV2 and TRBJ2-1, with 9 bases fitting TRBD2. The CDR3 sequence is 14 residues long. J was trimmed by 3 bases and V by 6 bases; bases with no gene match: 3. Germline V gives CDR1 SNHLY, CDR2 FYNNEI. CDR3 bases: TGTGCCAGCAGATTACTAGCGGGCTACAATGAGCAGTTCTTC. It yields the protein CASRLLAGYNEQFF. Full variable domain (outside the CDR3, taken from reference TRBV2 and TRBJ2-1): EPEVTQTPSHQVTQMGQEVILRCVPISNHLYFYWYRQILGQKVEFLVSFYNNEISEKSEIFDDQFSVERPDGSNFTLKIRSTKLEDSAMYFCASRLLAGYNEQFFGPGTRLTVL.

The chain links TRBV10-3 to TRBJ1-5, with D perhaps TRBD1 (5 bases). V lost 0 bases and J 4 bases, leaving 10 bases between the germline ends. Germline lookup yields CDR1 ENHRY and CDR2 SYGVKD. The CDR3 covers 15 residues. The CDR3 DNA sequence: TGTGCCATCAGTGAGTCAAAGGGGTATAATCAGCCCCAGCATTTT. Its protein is CAISESKGYNQPQHF.

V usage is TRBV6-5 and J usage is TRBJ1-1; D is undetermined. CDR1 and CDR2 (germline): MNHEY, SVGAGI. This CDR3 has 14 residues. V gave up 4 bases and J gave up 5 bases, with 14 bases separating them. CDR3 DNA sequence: TGTGCCAGCAGTTCCTCAGCGGGTGGGACTGAAGCTTTCTTT. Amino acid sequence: CASSSSAGGTEAFF.

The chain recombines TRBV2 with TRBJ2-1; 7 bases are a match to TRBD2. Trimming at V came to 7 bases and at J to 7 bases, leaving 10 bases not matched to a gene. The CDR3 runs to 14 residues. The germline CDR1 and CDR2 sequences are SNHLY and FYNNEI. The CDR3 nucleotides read TGTGCCAGCATAGCGGGTCTAGCGCTGAATGAGCAGTTCTTC. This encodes CASIAGLALNEQFF.

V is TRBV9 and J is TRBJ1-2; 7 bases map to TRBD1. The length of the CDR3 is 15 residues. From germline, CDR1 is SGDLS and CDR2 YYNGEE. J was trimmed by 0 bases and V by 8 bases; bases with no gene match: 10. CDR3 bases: TGTGCCAGTGGTCAGGGGGGAAATACTAACTATGGCTACACCTTC. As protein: CASGQGGNTNYGYTF.

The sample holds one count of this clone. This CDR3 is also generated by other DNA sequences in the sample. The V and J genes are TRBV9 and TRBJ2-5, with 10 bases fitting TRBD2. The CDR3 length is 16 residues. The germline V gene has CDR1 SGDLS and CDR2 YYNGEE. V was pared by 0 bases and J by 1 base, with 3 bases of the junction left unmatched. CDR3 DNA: TGTGCCAGCAGCGTAGTCGCTAGCGGGGGCCAAGAGACCCAGTACTTC. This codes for CASSVVASGGQETQYF.

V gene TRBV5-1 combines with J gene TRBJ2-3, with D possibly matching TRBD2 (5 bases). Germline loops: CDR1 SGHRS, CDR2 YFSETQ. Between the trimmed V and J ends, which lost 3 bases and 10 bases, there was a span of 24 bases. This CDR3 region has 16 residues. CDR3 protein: CASSSEGLRQTDPQYF. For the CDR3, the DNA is TGCGCCAGCAGCTCTGAGGGTCTCCGCCAGACCGATCCGCAGTATTTT.

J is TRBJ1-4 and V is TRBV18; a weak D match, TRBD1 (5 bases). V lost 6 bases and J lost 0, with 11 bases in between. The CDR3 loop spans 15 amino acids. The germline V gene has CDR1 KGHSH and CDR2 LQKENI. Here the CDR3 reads CASSLGTTTNEKLFF. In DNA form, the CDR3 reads TGTGCCAGCTCGCTAGGGACTACAACTAATGAAAAACTGTTTTTT.

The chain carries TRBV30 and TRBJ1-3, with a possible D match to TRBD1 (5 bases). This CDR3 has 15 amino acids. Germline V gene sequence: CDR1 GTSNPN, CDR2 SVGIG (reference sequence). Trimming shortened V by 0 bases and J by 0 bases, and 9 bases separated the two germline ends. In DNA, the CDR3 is TGTGCCTGGAGTGTACGGGGGGTCTCTGGAAACACCATATATTTT. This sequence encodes CAWSVRGVSGNTIYF.

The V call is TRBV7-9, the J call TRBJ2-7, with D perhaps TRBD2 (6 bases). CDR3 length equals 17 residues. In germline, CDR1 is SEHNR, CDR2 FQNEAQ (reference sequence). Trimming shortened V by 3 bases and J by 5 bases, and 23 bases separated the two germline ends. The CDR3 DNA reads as TGTGCCAGCAGCTTCCTACGGGCCGGGACTGGGGGACACGAGCAGTACTTC. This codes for CASSFLRAGTGGHEQYF.

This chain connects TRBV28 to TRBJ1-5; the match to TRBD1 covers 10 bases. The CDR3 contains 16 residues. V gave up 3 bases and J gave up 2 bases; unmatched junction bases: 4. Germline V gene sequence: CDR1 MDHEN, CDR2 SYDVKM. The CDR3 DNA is TGTGCCAGCAGTTTCCCCGGGACAGGGGGCAATCAGCCCCAGCATTTT. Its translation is CASSFPGTGGNQPQHF.